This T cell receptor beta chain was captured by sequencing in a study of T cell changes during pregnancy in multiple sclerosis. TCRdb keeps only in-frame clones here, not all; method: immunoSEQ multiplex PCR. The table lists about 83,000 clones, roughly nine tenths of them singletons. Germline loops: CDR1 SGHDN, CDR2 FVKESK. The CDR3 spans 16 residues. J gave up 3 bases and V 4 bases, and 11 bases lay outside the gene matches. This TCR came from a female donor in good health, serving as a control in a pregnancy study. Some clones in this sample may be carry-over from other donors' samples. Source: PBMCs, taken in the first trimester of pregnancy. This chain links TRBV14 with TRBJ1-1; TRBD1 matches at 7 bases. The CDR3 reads CASSRGGGGADTEAFF. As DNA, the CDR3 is TGTGCCAGCAGCCGGGGAGGAGGGGGCGCCGACACTGAAGCTTTCTTT.